This T cell receptor (beta chain) is drawn from a study of cytomegalovirus exposure and HLA in healthy donors. Study-wide background: Researchers found that roughly 81% of 350 to 500 genotyped donors fell within the Caucasian-associated ancestry cluster.

The PCR ran on 60 Vbeta and 13 Jbeta primers. Some clones are missing from TCRdb's copy, which holds only in-frame ones; the method was immunoSEQ multiplex PCR. The data show around 63,000 clones, around 80% seen once. The study's findings and limits: Cytomegalovirus status, reportedly, was diagnosed with high specificity and sensitivity by the classifier. Later analysis demonstrated an association between a missense DCLRE1C variant and TCR beta V- and J-gene trimming. A list of around 150 TCR beta chains associated with cytomegalovirus was given.

As concerns this clone: Its matching antigen is unknown.

Sequencing used PBMCs. This clonotype was sampled from a young woman in good health and CMV-seronegative.

The CDR3 DNA reads as TGTGCCAGCAGCTTGAATCACAGACAAGAGACCCAGTACTTC. Translated, it gives CASSLNHRQETQYF. The chain uses TRBV5-4 and TRBJ2-5; D unresolved. Deletions cut 1 base from V and 2 bases from J, with 9 bases between. This CDR3 contains 14 residues. Germline CDR1 reads SGHNT; CDR2 reads YYREEE (reference sequence). Full variable domain (outside the CDR3, taken from reference TRBV5-4 and TRBJ2-5): ETGVTQSPTHLIKTRGQQVTLRCSSQSGHNTVSWYQQALGQGPQFIFQYYREEENGRGNFPPRFSGLQFPNYSSELNVNALELDDSALYLCASSLNHRQETQYFGPGTRLLVL.